These 16 T cell receptor beta chains originate from one sample sequenced in a study of cytomegalovirus exposure and HLA in healthy donors. The PCR was carried out with 60 Vbeta primers and 13 Jbeta primers. TCRdb keeps only in-frame clones here, not all; method: immunoSEQ multiplex PCR. The table lists about 180,000 clones, approximately 84% of them singletons. The sequencing input was PBMCs. The receptors shown here come from a girl between 10 and 17 years old in good health and CMV-seropositive.

The chain combines TRBV6-1 with TRBJ1-2; perhaps TRBD1 as D (5 bases). Trimming pared 4 bases from V and 4 bases from J, leaving 13 bases between. The CDR3 spans 14 residues. CDR1 is MNHNS and CDR2 is SASEGT in the germline V gene. The CDR3 is CASSVPGGFYGYTF. CDR3 DNA sequence: TGTGCCAGCAGTGTGCCGGGGGGTTTCTATGGCTACACCTTC.

The V and J genes are TRBV19 and TRBJ1-1; the match to TRBD1 covers 10 bases. Trimming cost V 4 bases and J 6 bases; bases outside gene matches: 11. CDR3 length: 16 amino acids. Per the germline V gene, CDR1 is LNHDA and CDR2 is SQIVND (reference sequence). In DNA, the CDR3 is TGTGCCAGTAGTAATTCCGGGACAGGGGTTTTTCCTGAAGCTTTCTTT. It specifies CASSNSGTGVFPEAFF.

V is TRBV18 and J is TRBJ2-5; D is perhaps TRBD1 (5 bases). The CDR3 has 15 residues. Germline CDR1 is KGHSH and CDR2 is LQKENI. Trimming cost V 4 bases and J 2 bases, with 14 bases left between them. The CDR3 nucleotides are TGTGCCAGCTCACAAGCAGACAGCCATCAAGAGACCCAGTACTTC. This encodes CASSQADSHQETQYF.

V gene TRBV19 combines with J gene TRBJ1-1; 11 nucleotides match TRBD1. The CDR3 is 16 amino acids. J gave up 11 bases and V 6 bases, and 17 bases lay outside the gene matches. In germline, CDR1 is LNHDA, CDR2 SQIVND (reference sequence). CDR3 region: CASRGSSRDRGKMAFF. CDR3 coding DNA: TGTGCCAGTAGAGGGAGCAGCCGGGACAGGGGGAAGATGGCTTTCTTT.

This sequence joins TRBV6-5 and TRBJ2-1, with 8 bases that match TRBD2. The CDR3 sequence is 15 residues long. Germline assignment: CDR1 MNHEY and CDR2 SVGAGI. Trimming took 6 bases from V and 7 from J; bases not matched to a gene: 11. CDR3 loop: CASSARAGVRNEQFF. CDR3 coding DNA: TGTGCCAGCAGCGCGCGAGCGGGAGTGAGGAATGAGCAGTTCTTC.

The rearrangement uses TRBV10-3 and TRBJ2-7; TRBD2 aligns across 12 bases. Germline assignment: CDR1 ENHRY and CDR2 SYGVKD. This CDR3 spans 18 amino acids. V was clipped by 5 bases and J by 6 bases; unmatched bases: 17. CDR3 loop: CAISSGLAGGPRTGEQYF. For the CDR3, the DNA is TGTGCCATCAGTTCGGGGCTAGCGGGAGGGCCTCGGACGGGCGAGCAGTACTTC.

The J gene is TRBJ1-2, the V gene TRBV6-6; D possibly corresponds to TRBD1 (5 bases). Germline loops: CDR1 MNHNY, CDR2 SVGAGI (reference sequence). CDR3 length: 13 residues. V dropped 10 bases and J dropped 7 bases, with 19 bases sitting between them. The DNA of the CDR3 is TGTGCCATTACTGACGGGACTGTAGGTGGCTACACCTTC. Its translation: CAITDGTVGGYTF.

This clone was counted a single time. The V gene is TRBV2, the J gene TRBJ2-3; 7 nucleotides match TRBD2. Germline-derived CDR1 and CDR2 are SNHLY and FYNNEI. After removal of 2 bases from V and 2 bases from J, the junction contained 7 bases not matched to a gene. The CDR3 runs 16 residues. The CDR3 DNA follows: TGTGCCAGCAGTGAATGGGCTAGCGGCGACACAGATACGCAGTATTTT. This codes for CASSEWASGDTDTQYF.

This clone was seen a few times. J is TRBJ2-2 and V is TRBV6-5, with no clear D. The germline CDR1 and CDR2 sequences are MNHEY and SVGAGI. This CDR3 is 12 amino acids long. V lost 7 bases and J lost 5, with 8 bases in between. The CDR3 bases are TGTGCCAGCACTGGTGAGACCGGGGAGCTGTTTTTT. It translates to CASTGETGELFF.

The gene calls are TRBV5-1 and TRBJ2-3; perhaps TRBD1 as D (6 bases). The CDR3 length is 15 residues. The ends were cut back, 2 bases at V and 1 base at J, with 11 bases in the middle. Germline CDR1 and CDR2: SGHRS and YFSETQ. The CDR3 sequence is CASSFRDTRTDTQYF. CDR3 in DNA: TGCGCCAGCAGCTTCCGGGACACCCGCACAGATACGCAGTATTTT.

The chain combines TRBV27 with TRBJ2-7; 7 positions agree with TRBD1. V lost 8 bases and J lost 2; bases outside the gene matches: 6. The CDR3 runs to 13 residues. CDR1 and CDR2 from the germline V gene are MNHEY and SMNVEV (reference sequence). CDR3 DNA sequence: TGTGCCAGCGGAAGACAGGGTCCCTACGAGCAGTACTTC. Translating gives CASGRQGPYEQYF.

The chain links TRBV4-1 to TRBJ2-1; the D is unclear. This CDR3 comprises 15 residues. The V and J ends lost 2 bases and 8 bases respectively, with 16 bases between them. Germline V gene sequence: CDR1 MGHRA, CDR2 YSYEKL. The CDR3 here is CASSQSPPSRYEQFF. The CDR3 nucleotides are TGCGCCAGCAGCCAATCCCCCCCGAGCAGGTATGAGCAGTTCTTC.

The J gene is TRBJ2-4, the V gene TRBV7-2; TRBD1 might be the D (6 bases). V was clipped by 2 bases and J by 5 bases, with 13 bases between them. The CDR3 runs 15 residues. Per the germline V gene, CDR1 is SGHTA and CDR2 is FQGNSA. As DNA, the CDR3 is TGTGCCAGCAGCTTATCCTCAGGGGACCAAAACATTCAGTACTTC. Translated, it gives CASSLSSGDQNIQYF.

The rearrangement joins TRBV28 to TRBJ1-5, with D possibly being TRBD1 (6 bases). V was pared by 2 bases and J by 6 bases, with 17 bases between. Germline CDR1 reads MDHEN; CDR2 reads SYDVKM. The CDR3 is made up of 16 amino acids. In DNA form, the CDR3 reads TGTGCCAGCAGTTTACCCTTGACAGTGACAGGTCAGCCCCAGCATTTT. Protein sequence: CASSLPLTVTGQPQHF.

The chain is built from TRBV12-5 and TRBJ2-7; D is undetermined. The V gene lost 0 bases and the J gene lost 3 bases, with 3 bases spanning the gap. The germline CDR1 and CDR2 sequences are LGHNT and FRNRAP. This CDR3 has 12 amino acids. As DNA, the CDR3 is TGTGCTAGTGGTTTGGTACACTACGAGCAGTACTTC. Translation gives CASGLVHYEQYF.

This chain joins TRBV7-9 and TRBJ2-7, with D uncertain. This CDR3 is built from 13 residues. Germline assignment: CDR1 SEHNR and CDR2 FQNEAQ (reference sequence). The ends were cut back, 5 bases at V and 3 bases at J, with 11 bases in the middle. CDR3 sequence: CASSPRLGYEQYF. The CDR3 DNA reads as TGTGCCAGCAGCCCCAGACTCGGCTACGAGCAGTACTTC.